This T cell receptor beta chain was sequenced in a study of T-cell reconstitution after alpha-beta-depleted transplantation in children (TCRdb year 2016). Turning to the overall study: T-cell immune reconstitution after TCRalphabeta/CD19-depleted allogeneic hematopoietic cell transplantation in children was quantitatively tracked in the study by means of TCR repertoire profiling. Overall results and qualifications from the work: The frequencies of hyperexpanded clones fell over the following months, and after one year, T-cell counts and TCRbeta diversity were mostly attributed to newly produced T cells. The apparently early alphabetaT-cell count recovery about two months after transplant was reportedly dependent on only several hundred rapidly expanded clones derived from non-depleted graft cells. In some patients, high TCRbeta diversity at day 60 was attributed to recipient T cells and intrathymic progenitors that had survived conditioning.

Interpreted using the paper, the treatment or condition label stands for: allogeneic hematopoietic cell transplantation with graft depleted of TCRalphabeta T cells and CD19 B cells. Transplant recipients were children who received TCRalphabeta/CD19-depleted allogeneic hematopoietic cell grafts. In the germline V gene (reference sequence), CDR1 corresponds to MNHEY and CDR2 to SMNVEV. The CDR3 contains 20 residues, cysteine and phenylalanine counted. This entry keeps only the CDR3 DNA: 60 bases, framed from base 1. Ends trimmed: V by 5 bases, J by 0 bases; bases unmatched to a gene: 11. The sample holds many counts of this clonotype. Its antigen remains unidentified. The input lacks base qualities; no much larger clone sits a single base away. Library method: PCR. Sequenced using an Illumina HiSeq 2500. TCR libraries were prepared with molecular barcoding, using unique molecular identifiers to normalize TCRbeta repertoire quantification. Through fastp at Q25 and MiXCR, TCRdb rebuilt clones from the public reads, retaining in-frame beta chains. All rows with the same CDR3 protein become a single entry with the most common DNA and genes. The sample table contains roughly 200,000 distinct CDR3 sequences; only one count was recorded for approximately 8.4% of them. The top ten clonotypes cover 35% to 40% of the sample.

The chain links TRBV27 with TRBJ2-1, with 15 middle bases fitting TRBD2. The receptor was isolated from a male patient aged 2-15 years who had a stem cell transplant for acute myeloid leukemia, so the T cells may come from the graft donor. Sequencing was performed on PBMCs, mostly from graft donor cells, taken 360 days after TCRalphabeta/CD19-depleted stem cell transplant. Here is the DNA: TGTGCCAGCAGTCACCAAGGGGGACTAGCGGGGGGTAGCTCCTACAATGAGCAGTTCTTC. It translates to CASSHQGGLAGGSSYNEQFF.